What follows are 10 T cell receptor beta chains derived from one specimen sequenced in a study of beta chain features in type 1 diabetes. Points from the study as a whole: Among all four CD4+ subsets, Type 1 diabetes patients had TCRB CDR3s that were moderately but significantly shorter.

For these TCRs, the target antigens are not known. Of the isolated RNA, all was reverse transcribed, and so the sequenced material was expressed TCRB transcripts. TCRdb's copy holds only in-frame clones and misses some; the assay was immunoSEQ multiplex PCR. The sample lists approximately 600,000 clones; about an eighth were seen once. Material: naive CD4+ T cells from blood. These receptors were taken from a man aged 25-45 years with type 1 diabetes.

The rearrangement links TRBV10-3 to TRBJ1-5; TRBD1 might be the D (5 bases). Per the germline V gene, CDR1 is ENHRY and CDR2 is SYGVKD. This CDR3 has 13 residues. V was shortened by 8 bases and J by 2 bases, with 10 bases between the two germline ends. The CDR3 nucleotides read TGTGCCATCTGGGACGGCCGCAATCAGCCCCAGCATTTT. This translates into CAIWDGRNQPQHF.

In regard to this clone: A read error may be the cause here, since a much bigger clone is one base away. This chain joins TRBV7-2 and TRBJ2-7; no firm D call. Germline V lookup: CDR1 SGHTA, CDR2 FQGNSA. Trimming removed 7 bases from V and 0 bases from J, with 4 bases in between. CDR3 size: 11 residues. CDR3 nucleotide sequence: TGTGCCAGCACCGCCTCCTACGAGCAGTACTTC. It codes for CASTASYEQYF.

This clone was seen a handful of times. The rearrangement joins TRBV7-9 to TRBJ2-6, with D perhaps matching TRBD1 (6 bases). V lost 4 bases, J lost 10 bases, and 23 bases lay in between. The CDR3 loop spans 17 amino acids. Germline CDR1 is SEHNR and CDR2 is FQNEAQ (reference sequence). CDR3 coding DNA: TGTGCCAGCAGCTCCCCCCTGGGGGCAGTCCCAACTAACGTCCTGACTTTC. Translated: CASSSPLGAVPTNVLTF. Full variable domain (remainder filled in from reference TRBV7-9 and TRBJ2-6): DTGVSQNPRHKITKRGQNVTFRCDPISEHNRLYWYRQTLGQGPEFLTYFQNEAQLEKSRLLSDRFSAERPKGSFSTLEIQRTEQGDSAMYLCASSSPLGAVPTNVLTFGAGSRLTVL.

The rearrangement links TRBV29-1 to TRBJ2-7; 9 bases are a match to TRBD1. Per the germline V gene, CDR1 is SQVTM and CDR2 is ANQGSEA. The V gene end was trimmed by 7 bases and the J gene end by 0 bases; junction bases not matched to a gene: 7. This CDR3 is built from 14 residues. For the CDR3, the DNA is TGCAGCGGCTCCGACAGGGGGGGCTCCTACGAGCAGTACTTC. Translation: CSGSDRGGSYEQYF.

This clone was observed a few times. The sample holds other DNA sequences that translate to the same CDR3. This sequence joins TRBV4-3 and TRBJ1-2; D is ambiguous. V lost 3 bases and J 5 bases, leaving 7 bases between the germline ends. The CDR3 spans 12 residues. Germline V lookup: CDR1 LGHNA, CDR2 YSLEER. CDR3 protein: CASSQEGYGYTF. The CDR3 DNA sequence: TGCGCCAGCAGCCAGGAAGGGTATGGCTACACCTTC.

The chain employs TRBV14 and TRBJ2-7; 8 positions agree with TRBD2. Germline assignment: CDR1 SGHDN and CDR2 FVKESK. V shed 0 bases, J shed 4 bases, and the junction held 5 bases outside the gene matches. CDR3 length: 15 amino acids. CDR3 region: CASSQELAVWYEQYF. The CDR3, as DNA: TGTGCCAGCAGCCAAGAACTAGCGGTCTGGTACGAGCAGTACTTC.

This clone was counted only a few times. The J gene is TRBJ2-5, the V gene TRBV19; 12 bases line up with TRBD2. Per the germline V gene, CDR1 is LNHDA and CDR2 is SQIVND (reference sequence). The CDR3 is 16 amino acids. Germline trimming cut 7 bases from V and 7 bases from J; bases unmatched to any gene: 13. CDR3 loop: CASTPTSGGPSGTQYF. The CDR3 coding sequence is TGTGCCAGTACCCCGACTAGCGGGGGCCCATCGGGGACCCAGTACTTC.

As to this clone: This sample includes further DNA sequences coding for the same CDR3. The V call is TRBV30, the J call TRBJ2-5; D may match TRBD1 or TRBD2 (6 bases each). Trimming removed 5 bases at V and 2 bases at J, with 12 bases between. Germline assignment: CDR1 GTSNPN and CDR2 SVGIG (reference sequence). The CDR3 is 13 amino acids. The CDR3: CAWGPGAQETQYF. CDR3 sequence (DNA): TGTGCCTGGGGGCCGGGGGCGCAAGAGACCCAGTACTTC.

The chain has TRBV7-2 and TRBJ1-2; 11 bases line up with TRBD1. Germline CDR1 is SGHTA and CDR2 is FQGNSA. The CDR3 consists of 14 residues. The V gene end was trimmed by 6 bases and the J gene end by 3 bases; junction bases not matched to a gene: 3. CDR3 protein: CASRWDRGDYGYTF. In DNA form, the CDR3 reads TGTGCCAGCAGGTGGGACAGGGGGGACTATGGCTACACCTTC. The full variable domain, completed using reference TRBV7-2 and TRBJ1-2, is GAGVSQSPSNKVTEKGKDVELRCDPISGHTALYWYRQSLGQGLEFLIYFQGNSAPDKSGLPSDRFSAERTGGSVSTLTIQRTQQEDSAVYLCASRWDRGDYGYTFGSGTRLTVV.

The gene calls are TRBV6-1 and TRBJ2-3; D is uncertain. V shed 0 bases and J shed 2 bases, with 9 bases lying between them. Germline CDR1 reads MNHNS; CDR2 reads SASEGT. The CDR3 loop spans 15 amino acids. The CDR3 DNA reads TGTGCCAGCAGTGAAGCGCGGCAGTCCACAGATACGCAGTATTTT. It yields the protein CASSEARQSTDTQYF.